This T cell receptor beta chain was sequenced in a study of blood T cells in healthy people across ages. Study-level findings and limits: Investigators treated diversity estimates from one million T cells as underestimates. PBMCs were not sorted, which prevented a conclusive comparison of naive versus antigen-experienced cells.

This clonotype was detected only a few times. What it recognizes is unknown. V gave up 8 bases and J gave up 2 bases, with 12 bases separating them. The CDR3 totals 13 residues. CDR1 ENHRY and CDR2 SYGVKD come from the germline V gene. Each donor gave 9.5 to 10 milliliters of peripheral blood. With a J-beta primer mix and a sample-barcoded 5' primer, a second PCR ran 7 to 11 cycles. Each CDR3 protein gets one entry after TCRdb re-called the 5' RACE reads with MiXCR. The sample carries hundreds of thousands of distinct CDR3 sequences, under 55% recorded once. The origin of this receptor is a man aged 55 to 70 in good health. The J gene is TRBJ2-5, the V gene TRBV10-3; no clear D gene. Sequenced material: blood. The CDR3 region is CAIGARAQETQYF. The DNA for the CDR3 is TGTGCCATCGGAGCCAGAGCACAAGAGACCCAGTACTTC.